The 28 T cell receptor beta chains listed next were all sequenced from one sample in a study of T-cell reconstitution after alpha-beta-depleted transplantation in children. Construction of the TCRbeta library involved unique molecular identifiers. TCRdb reprocessed the PCR reads with MiXCR, giving one entry per CDR3 protein. The table includes about 690,000 distinct CDR3 sequences, 15% to 20% detected once. The sample consisted of PBMCs from the stem cell graft donor, taken from the stem cell graft. The receptors originated from a human donor who donated a stem cell graft to a child with acute myeloid leukemia.

This clonotype was seen many times. The chain carries TRBV7-2 and TRBJ2-3; 7 bases line up with TRBD1. The J segment lost 0 bases and the V segment lost 3 bases, leaving 6 bases of the junction unmatched. Germline values: CDR1 SGHTA, CDR2 FQGNSA. This CDR3 has 16 residues. The CDR3, as DNA: TGTGCCAGCAGCTTCAGTGGGACAGAAAGCACAGATACGCAGTATTTT. Its protein is CASSFSGTESTDTQYF.

This clonotype was found many times. The chain couples TRBV7-6 to TRBJ2-3, with 10 bases lining up with TRBD1. The CDR3 covers 12 residues. Germline V gives CDR1 SGHVS, CDR2 FNYEAQ. The ends lost 4 bases at V and 10 bases at J; junction bases unmatched: 2. The CDR3 region is CASSSGTGAQYF. In DNA, the CDR3 is TGTGCCAGCAGCTCAGGGACAGGGGCGCAGTATTTT.

This clonotype was seen at least ten times. In nucleotides, the CDR3 is TGTGCCAGCAGTGGTGACAGGCAAGAGACCCAGTACTTC. It translates to CASSGDRQETQYF. This chain links TRBV25-1 with TRBJ2-5; D may be TRBD1 (6 bases). CDR3 size: 13 residues. V lost 4 bases to trimming and J lost 2 bases, with 8 bases between them. The germline V gene has CDR1 MGHDK and CDR2 SYGVNS.

The J gene is TRBJ2-1, the V gene TRBV2; 9 nucleotides line up with TRBD2. The CDR3 is made up of 13 amino acids. The J segment lost 8 bases and the V segment lost 11 bases, leaving 10 bases of the junction unmatched. Germline CDR1 is SNHLY and CDR2 is FYNNEI. The CDR3 region has the DNA TGTGCCTCCCAGGGCGGGGGGGGATATGAGCAGTTCTTC. Its translation: CASQGGGGYEQFF.

This clonotype was found a few times. This chain connects TRBV5-5 to TRBJ2-1; 7 bases are shared with TRBD1. Germline-derived CDR1 and CDR2 are SGHKS and YYEKEE (reference sequence). With 4 bases clipped from V and 4 bases from J, the junction kept 8 bases outside the gene matches. This CDR3 is built from 15 residues. The CDR3 sequence: CASSQYRGGYNEQFF. CDR3 bases: TGTGCCAGCAGCCAATACAGGGGCGGATACAATGAGCAGTTCTTC.

This clonotype occurred once. The rearrangement uses TRBV14 and TRBJ2-6; D call uncertain. The germline V gene has CDR1 SGHDN and CDR2 FVKESK. The ends were cut back, 3 bases at V and 0 bases at J, with 9 bases in the middle. This CDR3 comprises 16 residues. CDR3 sequence: CASSHGSYSGANVLTF. CDR3 bases: TGTGCCAGCAGCCACGGAAGCTACTCTGGGGCCAACGTCCTGACTTTC.

Regarding this clonotype: With a much larger clone just one base away, this may be a read error. The rearrangement links TRBV7-8 to TRBJ1-4; the D is unclear. This CDR3 region has 15 residues. The germline CDR1 and CDR2 sequences are SGHVS and FQNEAQ. CDR3 in amino acids: CATSLLPTNHEKLFF. For the CDR3, the DNA is TGTGCCACCAGCTTATTACCGACAAACCATGAAAAACTGTTTTTT.

The V gene is TRBV12-3 or TRBV12-4, the J gene TRBJ1-2; no firm D call. The CDR3 has 12 residues. With 4 bases removed from V and 7 bases from J, the gap between germline ends came to 10 bases. This CDR3 reads CASSSPLAGYTF. CDR3 nucleotides: TGTGCCAGCAGTTCCCCGTTGGCTGGCTACACCTTC.

As for this clonotype: The junction departs from the called germline gene at one end, perhaps through a read error. This chain uses TRBV12-3 or TRBV12-4 with TRBJ2-7; 7 nucleotides match TRBD1. This CDR3 has 14 residues. CDR3 amino acids: CASSFSRGNYGQYF. The CDR3 DNA is TGTGCCAGCAGTTTTAGCAGGGGGAATTACGGGCAGTACTTC.

On this clonotype itself: A read error may be the cause here, since a much bigger clone is one base away. V is TRBV7-2 and J is TRBJ2-3, with TRBD2 as a possible D gene (6 bases). The CDR3 is made up of 17 amino acids. Germline V lookup: CDR1 SGHTA, CDR2 FQGNSA. The germline V and J ends were trimmed by 4 bases and 1 base, with 18 bases remaining between them. DNA of the CDR3: TGTGCCAGCAGCTCAAATTCGGCGGGGTTGGGCACAGATACGCAGTATTTT. It yields the protein CASSSNSAGLGTDTQYF.

This clonotype has a handful of counts. The rearrangement links TRBV4-3 to TRBJ1-2, with D possibly being TRBD1 (5 bases). Germline V gene sequence: CDR1 LGHNA, CDR2 YSLEER. This CDR3 is 14 amino acids long. The V gene lost 0 bases and the J gene lost 2 bases, with 7 bases spanning the gap. CDR3 nucleotide sequence: TGCGCCAGCAGCCAAGATTGGGGGAACTATGGCTACACCTTC. This sequence encodes CASSQDWGNYGYTF.

CDR3 protein: CASSFLQVQGDTQYF. CDR3 DNA: TGTGCCAGCAGTTTTCTACAGGTGCAGGGGGATACGCAGTATTTT. V usage is TRBV12-3 or TRBV12-4 and J usage is TRBJ2-3; D is possibly TRBD1 (6 bases). The CDR3 has 15 amino acids. Trimming cost V 3 bases and J 6 bases, with 16 bases left between them.

In this sample, this clonotype turned up a few times. This chain joins TRBV9 and TRBJ1-2, with D possibly matching TRBD1 (6 bases). The length of the CDR3 is 14 residues. The V end lost 0 bases, the J end lost 5 bases, and 11 bases lay between the germline ends. From germline, CDR1 is SGDLS and CDR2 YYNGEE. Here the CDR3 reads CASSVAAGDYGYTF. The CDR3 nucleotides are TGTGCCAGCAGCGTAGCTGCAGGGGATTATGGCTACACCTTC.

The chain employs TRBV11-2 and TRBJ2-3, with TRBD1 matching 11 bases. This CDR3 has 17 amino acids. The V and J ends lost 5 bases and 0 bases, in that order; junction bases with no gene match: 7. Germline lookup yields CDR1 SGHAT and CDR2 FQNNGV. CDR3 region: CASSRDRGLTSTDTQYF. CDR3 nucleotides: TGTGCCAGCAGCCGGGACAGGGGGTTAACTAGCACAGATACGCAGTATTTT.

This clonotype has ten or more counts. The rearrangement joins TRBV5-1 to TRBJ2-3, with 8 bases that match TRBD2. The V gene end was trimmed by 9 bases and the J gene end by 1 base; junction bases not matched to a gene: 13. CDR1 SGHRS and CDR2 YFSETQ come from the germline V gene. CDR3 length: 16 residues. CDR3 in amino acids: CATALQQTSGTDTQYF. The DNA for the CDR3 is TGCGCCACCGCGCTTCAACAGACTAGCGGCACAGATACGCAGTATTTT.

This clonotype has a handful of counts. This rearrangement joins TRBV7-2 to TRBJ2-7; tentative D call: TRBD1 (6 bases). Trimming removed 4 bases at V and 3 bases at J, with 10 bases between. The length of the CDR3 is 13 residues. In germline, CDR1 is SGHTA, CDR2 FQGNSA. CDR3 nucleotide sequence: TGTGCCAGCAGCTCCTACAGGGACTACGAGCAGTACTTC. This gives the protein CASSSYRDYEQYF.

This clonotype has a count of ten or more. This chain joins TRBV5-5 and TRBJ1-2; 9 nucleotides align to TRBD1. The J segment lost 4 bases and the V segment lost 3 bases, leaving 1 base of the junction unmatched. This CDR3 has 13 amino acids. Germline assignment: CDR1 SGHKS and CDR2 YYEKEE (reference sequence). The CDR3 region is CASSSQGAYGYTF. CDR3 DNA: TGTGCCAGCAGCTCACAGGGGGCCTATGGCTACACCTTC.

This chain links TRBV7-2 with TRBJ1-6, with 8 bases fitting TRBD1. With V trimmed by 5 bases and J by 5 bases, 8 bases remained unmatched. CDR3 length: 16 amino acids. The germline gives CDR1 SGHTA, CDR2 FQGNSA. CDR3 sequence: CASSLRGTGNNSPLHF. Written as DNA, the CDR3 is TGTGCCAGCAGCCTGAGGGGGACAGGAAATAATTCACCCCTCCACTTT.

This clonotype was observed many times. The CDR3 protein is CASSVEGGGSGNTIYF. The CDR3 DNA follows: TGTGCCAGCAGCGTAGAGGGGGGAGGCTCTGGAAACACCATATATTTT. J is TRBJ1-3 and V is TRBV9; weak D call: TRBD1 (6 bases). V shed 0 bases and J shed 0 bases, with 10 bases lying between them. Germline V gene sequence: CDR1 SGDLS, CDR2 YYNGEE. The CDR3 sequence is 16 residues long. The whole variable domain, filled in from reference TRBV9 and TRBJ1-3, reads DSGVTQTPKHLITATGQRVTLRCSPRSGDLSVYWYQQSLDQGLQFLIQYYNGEERAKGNILERFSAQQFPDLHSELNLSSLELGDSALYFCASSVEGGGSGNTIYFGEGSWLTVV.

In this sample, this clonotype turned up many times. J is TRBJ2-1 and V is TRBV6-1, with TRBD1 matching over 9 bases. V dropped 6 bases and J dropped 0; count of bases not matched to a gene: 3. This CDR3 contains 15 residues. Germline CDR1 is MNHNS and CDR2 is SASEGT. The CDR3 region is CASSSTGGSYNEQFF. The CDR3 DNA reads as TGTGCCAGCAGCTCGACAGGGGGCTCCTACAATGAGCAGTTCTTC.

The rearrangement joins TRBV5-1 to TRBJ2-7; D might be TRBD1 (6 bases). The CDR3 has 14 amino acids. V lost 0 bases and J lost 5, with 12 bases in between. The germline gives CDR1 SGHRS, CDR2 YFSETQ. CDR3: CASSLGPRGHEQYF. The CDR3 bases are TGCGCCAGCAGCTTGGGCCCCAGGGGCCACGAGCAGTACTTC.

On this clonotype: A much larger clone lies a single base off, so this may be a read error. The chain has TRBV10-3 and TRBJ2-3; 8 bases line up with TRBD2. The CDR3 spans 14 residues. CDR1 and CDR2 (germline): ENHRY, SYGVKD. V shed 10 bases and J 2 bases; nucleotides not matched to a gene: 8. The CDR3 reads CATEAGGDTDTQYF. CDR3 DNA sequence: TGTGCCACCGAGGCGGGGGGAGACACAGATACGCAGTATTTT.

This clonotype was detected many times. The chain links TRBV6-5 to TRBJ1-5; D call uncertain. Germline assignment: CDR1 MNHEY and CDR2 SVGAGI. Trimming shortened V by 7 bases and J by 9 bases, and 13 bases separated the two germline ends. The CDR3 spans 12 residues. As DNA, the CDR3 is TGTGCCAGCACCTCAACGTCTGGGCCCCAGCATTTT. It is translated as CASTSTSGPQHF.

This clonotype has at least ten counts. The genes are TRBV20-1 and TRBJ1-5, with TRBD1 as a possible D gene (5 bases). Trimming pared 5 bases from V and 0 bases from J, leaving 8 bases between. The CDR3 extends over 13 amino acids. Germline lookup yields CDR1 DFQATT and CDR2 SNEGSKA (reference sequence). CDR3 in amino acids: CSALQDSNQPQHF. CDR3 nucleotide sequence: TGCAGTGCTCTACAGGATAGCAATCAGCCCCAGCATTTT.

In its sample, this clonotype was seen a few times. The rearrangement uses TRBV24-1 and TRBJ2-3, with TRBD2 as a possible D gene (5 bases). V was clipped by 3 bases and J by 4 bases, with 10 bases between them. The CDR3 covers 14 residues. Per germline, CDR1 KGHDR and CDR2 SFDVKD. The DNA for the CDR3 is TGTGCCACCAGTGATCCCAAACTAGCAGATACGCAGTATTTT. Its protein product is CATSDPKLADTQYF.

The rearrangement uses TRBV7-9 and TRBJ2-1; the D gene is possibly TRBD1 (6 bases). The CDR3 covers 11 residues. V lost 5 bases to trimming and J lost 15 bases, with 14 bases between them. From germline, CDR1 is SEHNR and CDR2 FQNEAQ (reference sequence). CDR3 amino acids: CASSLGTPSFF. The CDR3, as DNA: TGTGCCAGCAGCCTCGGGACACCCTCGTTCTTC.

This clonotype was seen a few times. V usage is TRBV7-9 and J usage is TRBJ2-7; 11 bases line up with TRBD1. Trimming cost V 4 bases and J 3 bases; bases outside gene matches: 5. The CDR3 has 15 amino acids. Germline CDR1 and CDR2: SEHNR and FQNEAQ (reference sequence). The chain's CDR3 is CASSSPGTGGYEQYF. In nucleotides, the CDR3 is TGTGCCAGCAGCTCACCCGGGACAGGGGGCTACGAGCAGTACTTC.

At least ten counts were recorded for this clonotype. The chain uses TRBV6-1 and TRBJ1-4; TRBD1 might be the D (5 bases). Germline assignment: CDR1 MNHNS and CDR2 SASEGT. Trimming cost V 3 bases and J 8 bases, with 13 bases left between them. This CDR3 spans 14 amino acids. DNA of the CDR3: TGTGCCAGCAGTGACCGGGACGGGACCGAAAAACTGTTTTTT. As protein: CASSDRDGTEKLFF.